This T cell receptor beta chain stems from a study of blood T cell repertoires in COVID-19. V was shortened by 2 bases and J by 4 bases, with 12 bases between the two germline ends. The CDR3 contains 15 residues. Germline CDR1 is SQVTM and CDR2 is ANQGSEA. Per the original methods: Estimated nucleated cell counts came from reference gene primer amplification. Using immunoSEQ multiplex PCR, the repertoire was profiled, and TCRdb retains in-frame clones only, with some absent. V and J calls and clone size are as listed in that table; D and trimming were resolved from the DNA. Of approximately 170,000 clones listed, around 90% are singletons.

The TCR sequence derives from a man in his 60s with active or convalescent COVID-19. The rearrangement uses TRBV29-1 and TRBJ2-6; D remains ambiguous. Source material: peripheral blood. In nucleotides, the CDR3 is TGCAGCGTTGAACTAGGTCCCTCAGGGGCCAACGTCCTGACTTTC. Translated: CSVELGPSGANVLTF.